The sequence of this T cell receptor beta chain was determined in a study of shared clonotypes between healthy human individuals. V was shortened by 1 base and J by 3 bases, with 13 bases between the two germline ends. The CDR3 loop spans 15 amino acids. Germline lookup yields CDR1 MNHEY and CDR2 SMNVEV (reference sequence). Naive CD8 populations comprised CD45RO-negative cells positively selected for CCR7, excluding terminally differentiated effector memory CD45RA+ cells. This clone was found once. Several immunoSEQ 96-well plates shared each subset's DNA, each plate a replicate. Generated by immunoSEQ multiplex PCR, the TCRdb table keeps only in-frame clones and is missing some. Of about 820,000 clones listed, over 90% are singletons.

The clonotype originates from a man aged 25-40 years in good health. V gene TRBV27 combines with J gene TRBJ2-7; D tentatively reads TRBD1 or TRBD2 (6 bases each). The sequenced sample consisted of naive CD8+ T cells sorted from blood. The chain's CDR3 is CASSLFLGGLYEQYF. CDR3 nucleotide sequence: TGTGCCAGCAGTTTATTTCTGGGGGGCCTCTACGAGCAGTACTTC.